This T cell receptor beta chain derives from a study of T cell responses to AZD1222 COVID-19 vaccine. Study at large: Pooling was applied to second doses at about 4 or about 12 weeks.

Findings and limits, study-wide: Dominant at 160-218 and 743-854, vaccine-associated CD4 TCRs also spanned spike. Most donors were white British, females outnumbered males, and clonal diversity was possibly underestimated.

Remarks on this clone: Its cognate antigen is unknown.

Repertoires were generated with immunoSEQ multiplex PCR, while TCRdb's copy carries only in-frame clones and drops some. This sample has about 140,000 clones, with 70% to 90% found just once. The CDR3 is 14 amino acids. CDR1 and CDR2 from the germline V gene are MNHEY and SVGEGT. Trimming removed 2 bases from V and 1 base from J, with 8 bases in between. This chain links TRBV6-2 or TRBV6-3 with TRBJ2-5, with D possibly TRBD2 on 6 matching bases. This clonotype was obtained from an adult in good health. This specimen was peripheral blood, taken on day 0 of AZD1222 vaccination. Written as DNA, the CDR3 is TGTGCCAGCAGTTACGGGGGGACCCAAGAGACCCAGTACTTC. It yields the protein CASSYGGTQETQYF.